The clone carrying this T cell receptor (beta chain) occurred a few times. What it recognizes is unknown. The data are from a study of T-cell reconstitution after alpha-beta-depleted transplantation in children. Study results and limitations: T-cell counts and diversity were attributed mostly to newly produced T cells one year after transplant. Several hundred expanded graft clones reportedly supplied alpha-beta T cells about two months after transplant.

Germline V gene lookup returns CDR1 DFQATT and CDR2 SNEGSKA (reference sequence). The V and J ends lost 7 bases and 5 bases, in that order; junction bases with no gene match: 9. The CDR3 is made up of 15 amino acids. The TCRbeta library was prepared with unique molecular identifiers. TCRdb used MiXCR to reprocess the PCR reads, holding one entry per CDR3 protein. The data hold around 960,000 distinct CDR3 sequences, with less than 30% observed a single time. V gene TRBV20-1 combines with J gene TRBJ2-6; 9 nucleotides match TRBD1. This receptor was taken from a boy in the first two years of life who had a stem cell transplant for SCID, so the T cells may come from the graft donor. The sequencing used PBMCs, mostly from graft donor cells, collected 360 days after TCRalphabeta/CD19-depleted stem cell transplant. DNA for the CDR3: TGCAGTGTCCGGGACAGGGTTCAGTGGGCCAACGTCCTGACTTTC. As protein: CSVRDRVQWANVLTF.